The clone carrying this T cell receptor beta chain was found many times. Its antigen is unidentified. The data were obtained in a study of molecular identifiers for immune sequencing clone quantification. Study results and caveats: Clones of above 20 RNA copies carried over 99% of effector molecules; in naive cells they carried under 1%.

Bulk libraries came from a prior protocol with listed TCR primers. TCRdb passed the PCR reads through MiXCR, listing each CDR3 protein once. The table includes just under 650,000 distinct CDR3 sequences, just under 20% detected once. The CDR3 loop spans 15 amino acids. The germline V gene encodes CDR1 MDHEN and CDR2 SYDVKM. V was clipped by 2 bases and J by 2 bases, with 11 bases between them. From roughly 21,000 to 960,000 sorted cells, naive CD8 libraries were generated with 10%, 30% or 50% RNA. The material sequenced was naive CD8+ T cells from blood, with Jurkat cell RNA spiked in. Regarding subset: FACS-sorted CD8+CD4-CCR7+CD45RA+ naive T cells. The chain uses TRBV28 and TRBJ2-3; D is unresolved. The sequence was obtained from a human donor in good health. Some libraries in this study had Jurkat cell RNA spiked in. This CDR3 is CASSLNVQLTDTQYF. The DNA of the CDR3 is TGTGCCAGCAGTTTAAATGTCCAACTCACAGATACGCAGTATTTT.